This T cell receptor beta chain was recorded in a study of blood T cells in healthy people across ages. Study results and caveats: No one knew whether donors had CMV, which possibly confounded expanded clonotype changes.

A second about 7 to 11 cycle PCR used barcoded and J-beta primers. Each cDNA was tagged by a template-switch adaptor containing 12 random nucleotides. Using its own MiXCR run on the 5' RACE reads, TCRdb lists one record per CDR3 protein. The sample has over 450,000 distinct CDR3 sequences; about 25% are singletons. Of note for this clonotype: Its target is not known.

Germline V gene data show CDR1 as SQVTM and CDR2 as ANQGSEA. The J segment lost 2 bases and the V segment lost 2 bases, leaving 5 bases of the junction unmatched. The CDR3 is 15 amino acids. The sample was also linked to a second study, of T cells of mothers and their children.

Sequences were obtained from blood. The chain uses TRBV29-1 and TRBJ2-1, with 8 bases lining up with TRBD2. The sequence derives from a boy between 5 and 17 years old in good health. The CDR3 DNA sequence: TGCAGCGTTGAAAGACCCGGGGGGGCCTACAATGAGCAGTTCTTC. Translating it yields CSVERPGGAYNEQFF.